This is a list of T cell receptor beta chains from one sample in a study of CD8 T cells in ankylosing spondylitis. Via MiXCR, TCRdb re-called the 5' RACE reads, giving one row per CDR3 protein. The sample contains fewer than 750,000 distinct CDR3 sequences, under 20% of which appear only once. Input material: blood, either unsorted or a sorted T cell fraction (not recorded which). These receptors all stem from a male donor with ankylosing spondylitis. CDR3s include the opening cysteine and the closing phenylalanine or tryptophan. The D gene is left open where the match is weak. Expanded clones are given a class, and other clones once, few, many or no size at all.

d_gene | j_gene | abundance | v_gene | CDR3nt | CDR3aa
TRBD1 | TRBJ1-5 | - | TRBV20-1 | TGCAGTGCTCCAGGACAGGGTCAGCCCCAGCATTTT | CSAPGQGQPQHF
- | TRBJ2-5 | few | TRBV2 | TGTGCCAGCAGTGAAGCTTTGCCCCCCCCGCGAGAGACCCAGTACTTC | CASSEALPPPRETQYF
TRBD1 | TRBJ2-7 | many | TRBV18 | TGTGCCAGCTCACCGGGACAGGGCCTTAGGGGGCCAACCTACGAGCAGTACTTC | CASSPGQGLRGPTYEQYF
TRBD2 | TRBJ2-7 | many | TRBV20-1 | TGCAGTGCTAGACTAGCGGGAGTTTACGAGCAGTACTTC | CSARLAGVYEQYF
- | TRBJ2-5 | - | TRBV27 | TGTGCCAGCAGTTTAAGTCGGGACGGGGAGACCCAGTACTTC | CASSLSRDGETQYF
- | TRBJ2-5 | - | TRBV29-1 | TGCAGCGTTGAAGCATTGGAGACCCAGTACTTC | CSVEALETQYF
TRBD2 | TRBJ2-2 | - | TRBV2 | TGTGCCACAGCAGCTAGCGGGACCTCGGGGGGGGAGCTGTTTTTT | CATAASGTSGGELFF
- | TRBJ2-7 | many | TRBV5-6 | TGTGCCAGCAGCCCGGGATTTGGCGCTTCCTCCTACGAGCAGTACTTC | CASSPGFGASSYEQYF
TRBD1 | TRBJ2-1 | few | TRBV10-3 | TGTGCCATCAGTTTCTCGACAGGGGAAGCCAATGAGCAGTTCTTC | CAISFSTGEANEQFF
- | TRBJ2-3 | few | TRBV25-1 | TGTGCCAGCAGGGGCGCGGGAACAGATACGCAGTATTTT | CASRGAGTDTQYF
- | TRBJ1-1 | - | TRBV12-3/TRBV12-4 | TGTGCCAGCAGCCACGGACAACCGAACACTGAAGCTTTCTTT | CASSHGQPNTEAFF
- | TRBJ2-2 | - | TRBV7-2 | TGTGCCAGCAGCTTAGTTCCGGGGGTCACCGGGGAGCTGTTTTTT | CASSLVPGVTGELFF
- | TRBJ1-2 | - | TRBV13 | TGTGCCAGCAGCTTCCGGGCGAACGAGAACTATGGCTACACCTTC | CASSFRANENYGYTF
TRBD2 | TRBJ2-1 | - | TRBV6-2/TRBV6-3 | TGTGCCAGCAGGACCGGGACTAGCCCCTACAATGAGCAGTTCTTC | CASRTGTSPYNEQFF
- | TRBJ2-1 | - | TRBV20-1 | TGCAGTGCTGACCTTAATATGGGCAATGAGCAGTTCTTC | CSADLNMGNEQFF
- | TRBJ2-3 | few | TRBV12-3/TRBV12-4 | TGTGCCAGCGCCGACAGGGAGGGCGCAGATACGCAGTATTTT | CASADREGADTQYF
- | TRBJ2-2 | few | TRBV10-3 | TGTGCCATCAGTGAGCCCCCTTGGGGGATCGGGGAGCTGTTTTTT | CAISEPPWGIGELFF
- | TRBJ1-4 | few | TRBV5-1 | TGCGCCAGCAGCAGCCCCGGGAGGGGTGAAAAACTGTTTTTT | CASSSPGRGEKLFF
TRBD2 | TRBJ2-1 | many | TRBV20-1 | TGCAGTGCTCCCCGGGCGGGAGGGGATGAGCAGTTCTTC | CSAPRAGGDEQFF
- | TRBJ1-3 | - | TRBV30 | TGTGCCTGGAGCTCAGGGAGCTCTGGAAACACCATATATTTT | CAWSSGSSGNTIYF
TRBD1 | TRBJ2-1 | many | TRBV4-2 | TGTGCCAGCAGCCAAATGGACAGGGGGCTCTATGAGCAGTTCTTC | CASSQMDRGLYEQFF
- | TRBJ1-5 | - | TRBV19 | TGTGCCAGTAGTATTCTGTCGGGTCCCGGTCAGCCCCAGCATTTT | CASSILSGPGQPQHF
- | TRBJ2-5 | - | TRBV12-3/TRBV12-4 | TGTGCCAGCAGTTTCGGAGGGGTAGGAGAGACCCAGTACTTC | CASSFGGVGETQYF
- | TRBJ2-2 | few | TRBV29-1 | TGCAGCGTTTCCACCAACACCGGGGAGCTGTTTTTT | CSVSTNTGELFF
- | TRBJ1-1 | - | TRBV6-5 | TGTGCCAGCAGTTACTCAGCCAGGGCCCCCAGCGAAGCTTTCTTT | CASSYSARAPSEAFF
TRBD2 | TRBJ2-2 | - | TRBV24-1 | TGTGCCACCAGTGATTTGCCAGCGGGAGCCGGGGAGCTGTTTTTT | CATSDLPAGAGELFF
TRBD1 | TRBJ2-2 | - | TRBV15 | TGTGCCACCGGGCCAGGGGGCTACACCGGGGAGCTGTTTTTT | CATGPGGYTGELFF
- | TRBJ1-2 | few | TRBV6-5 | TGTGCCACGAGAGACACCCTCCGGGGCTACACCTTC | CATRDTLRGYTF
- | TRBJ2-2 | - | TRBV5-1 | TGCGCCAGCACCTCCTCCCTTTCGACCGGGGAGCTGTTTTTT | CASTSSLSTGELFF
- | TRBJ1-1 | - | TRBV3-1 | TGTGCCAGCAGCCAGCGGGACTCTGAAGCTTTCTTT | CASSQRDSEAFF
TRBD2 | TRBJ2-1 | once | TRBV24-1 | TGTGCCACCAGTGACCCATTAGCGGGAGAAGGTCTAAATGAGCAGTTCTTC | CATSDPLAGEGLNEQFF
- | TRBJ1-1 | - | TRBV12-3/TRBV12-4 | TGTGCCAGAAACCCGAGGGCAATGAACACTGAAGCTTTCTTT | CARNPRAMNTEAFF
- | TRBJ2-3 | - | TRBV2 | TGTGCCAGCAGTGATCTCGGCCGGTATACGCAGTATTTT | CASSDLGRYTQYF
TRBD1 | TRBJ2-1 | - | TRBV4-1 | TGCGCCAGCAGCCATATGGACAGGGGCTATGAGCAGTTCTTC | CASSHMDRGYEQFF
- | TRBJ2-7 | - | TRBV4-3 | TGCGCCAGCAGCCGTGCTGCGACAGGAGTTTTTGAGCAGTACTTC | CASSRAATGVFEQYF
- | TRBJ1-2 | - | TRBV7-9 | TGTGCCAGCACCCTGAGCCAGGGCCTCTTTAACTATGGCTACACCTTC | CASTLSQGLFNYGYTF
- | TRBJ1-1 | - | TRBV24-1 | TGTGCCACCAGTGATAGCAGGAACACTGAAGCTTTCTTT | CATSDSRNTEAFF
- | TRBJ1-5 | - | TRBV6-1 | TGTGCCAGCAGTCCCCCCCCATCCTGGGACATGGGCAATCAGCCCCAGCATTTT | CASSPPPSWDMGNQPQHF
- | TRBJ1-1 | few | TRBV14 | TGTGCCAGCAGCCCACTCGGCGGAGTGCGAGGGACTGAAGCTTTCTTT | CASSPLGGVRGTEAFF
- | TRBJ2-1 | few | TRBV3-1 | TGTGCCAGCAGCCATGCTCACGGCAATGAGCAGTTCTTC | CASSHAHGNEQFF
- | TRBJ2-1 | - | TRBV29-1 | TGCAGCGTTGAAGATCGAGGCATTGAGCAGTTCTTC | CSVEDRGIEQFF
TRBD2 | TRBJ2-1 | many | TRBV28 | TGTGCCAGCAGTTCCGGACTAGCCGACAATGAGCAGTTCTTC | CASSSGLADNEQFF
- | TRBJ1-1 | - | TRBV20-1 | TGCAGTGCTAGTTCGGCAGTTGAAGCTTTCTTT | CSASSAVEAFF
- | TRBJ1-3 | - | TRBV4-2 | TGTGCCAGCAGCCAAGACACACTTAGCTCTGGAAACACCATATATTTT | CASSQDTLSSGNTIYF
- | TRBJ1-6 | few | TRBV28 | TGTGCCAGCAGTTTTCCCCTCCCGATCGGGAATAATTCACCCCTCCACTTT | CASSFPLPIGNNSPLHF
- | TRBJ1-1 | few | TRBV12-3/TRBV12-4 | TGTGCCAGCGGTCCATGGGTGAACACTGAAGCTTTCTTT | CASGPWVNTEAFF
TRBD1 | TRBJ2-1 | few | TRBV6-4 | TGTGCCAGCAGTCTAGACAGGGTAGAGGCCAATGAGCAGTTCTTC | CASSLDRVEANEQFF